This T cell receptor (beta chain) was sequenced for a study of molecular identifiers for immune sequencing clone quantification. Sorted inputs of about 20,000 to 1,000,000 cells, with 10%, 30% or 50% RNA, yielded naive CD8 libraries. Per germline, CDR1 SGHRS and CDR2 YFSETQ. CDR3 length equals 13 residues. V was clipped by 3 bases and J by 6 bases; unmatched bases: 0. TCRdb used MiXCR to reprocess the PCR reads, holding one entry per CDR3 protein. The table includes under 350,000 distinct CDR3 sequences, roughly a quarter detected once. This clonotype was picked up many times. The receptor was isolated from a human donor in good health. Some libraries in this study had Jurkat cell RNA spiked in. Input material: naive CD8+ T cells from blood, with Jurkat cell RNA spiked in. Sample subset: FACS-sorted CD8+CD4-CCR7+CD45RA+ naive T cells. The chain uses TRBV5-1 and TRBJ1-5; 10 nucleotides line up with TRBD1. The CDR3 bases are TGCGCCAGCAGCTGGACAGGGGGTCAGCCCCAGCATTTT. It specifies CASSWTGGQPQHF.